This T cell receptor beta chain originates from a study of cytomegalovirus exposure and HLA in healthy donors. Primers included in the PCR were 60 Vbeta and 13 Jbeta primers. The protocol was immunoSEQ multiplex PCR, while the TCRdb copy is restricted to in-frame clones and leaves out a portion. The sample carries around 170,000 clones, roughly 80% recorded once. Unrecorded immune exposure was likely among donors, who were nominally healthy when sampled. Study results and limitations: The authors later found TCR association rates varying by HLA locus, with DRB1 most and HLA-C fewest.

This clone was observed a handful of times. Its antigen remains unidentified. The CDR3 is 13 residues long. The germline gives CDR1 LGHNA, CDR2 YNFKEQ. V dropped 4 bases and J dropped 10; count of bases not matched to a gene: 7. The rearrangement uses TRBV4-2 and TRBJ1-1, with 9 bases lining up with TRBD1. The sample taken for sequencing was PBMCs. The TCR sequence derives from a woman younger than 35 in good health and CMV-seronegative. CDR3 in DNA: TGTGCCAGCAGCCCAGAGGGACAGGGCCGAGCTTTCTTT. Encoded protein: CASSPEGQGRAFF.